One T cell receptor (beta chain) is described in this entry. The data stem from a study of technical replicates of blood from a few donors. Method: immunoSEQ multiplex PCR; TCRdb's copy keeps in-frame clones and lacks some. The sample has about 68,000 clones, roughly 97% seen once. CDR3 length equals 16 residues. J lost 5 bases, V lost 0 bases, and 1 base had no gene match. Germline V gene sequence: CDR1 MDHEN, CDR2 SYDVKM. The rearrangement links TRBV28 to TRBJ2-1; 13 bases are shared with TRBD2. Sequences were obtained from T cells isolated from PBMCs. This sequence was found in a human donor in good health. The CDR3 nucleotides read TGTGCCAGCAGTTTATGGGGACTAGCGGGAAACAATGAGCAGTTCTTC. It yields the protein CASSLWGLAGNNEQFF.